The entry below gives a single T cell receptor beta chain sequence along with its context. The antigen is not known. Libraries were prepared by immunoSEQ multiplex PCR; TCRdb keeps only in-frame clonotypes and omits some of them. The table records more than 10,000 clones, roughly 92% of them present only once. This record belongs to a study of graft-versus-host responses after intestinal transplantation. Across the whole study: Multivisceral, liver-intestinal, or isolated intestinal transplants were given to recipients. Among the recipients, all got anti-thymocyte globulin induction and then tacrolimus and steroids for roughly three years. Findings and limits, study-wide: Ileal or blood samples showed some GvH clones first, and such clones were also found in recipient marrow.

Germline CDR1 and CDR2: MDHEN and SYDVKM. CDR3 length: 14 residues. V lost 5 bases, J lost 2 bases, and 3 bases stayed unmatched. The sample's time point: postoperative day 105 after intestinal transplantation (dayNNNN = postoperative day). The clonotype originates from a human patient who received an intestinal transplant, so some T cells may come from the graft donor. The sample here was PBMCs, taken 105 days after intestinal transplantation. J is TRBJ1-2 and V is TRBV28; 9 bases agree with TRBD1. CDR3 sequence (DNA): TGTGCCAGCAGTCGTACAGGGGGCAACTATGGCTACACCTTC. Its protein product is CASSRTGGNYGYTF.